Shown below are 3 T cell receptor beta chains from a single sample sequenced in a study of follicular helper T cells after annual influenza vaccination. The protocol was immunoSEQ multiplex PCR, while the TCRdb copy is restricted to in-frame clones and leaves out a portion. The sample consists of just over 7,000 clones, 75% to 90% of them appearing once. Documented time point: 2015-2016 season, 7 days after influenza vaccination. The source material was CXCR5+ CD38- circulating T follicular helper cells from blood, sampled 7 days after influenza vaccination. Subset given: circulating Tfh, non-naive CD4+CXCR5+PD-1+ (ICOS+CD38+ or ICOS-CD38-). These receptors all come from an adult who received the influenza vaccine.

The chain is built from TRBV20-1 and TRBJ1-1; a possible D gene is TRBD1 (5 bases). This CDR3 comprises 11 residues. Germline CDR1 is DFQATT and CDR2 is SNEGSKA (reference sequence). V dropped 7 bases and J dropped 7 bases, with 13 bases sitting between them. The CDR3 here is CSVNRQIEAFF. CDR3 nucleotide sequence: TGCAGTGTTAACCGACAGATTGAAGCTTTCTTT.

The sample holds one count of this clone. The chain couples TRBV5-1 to TRBJ2-2, with 9 bases fitting TRBD1. The germline V gene encodes CDR1 SGHRS and CDR2 YFSETQ. After removal of 9 bases from V and 7 bases from J, the junction contained 7 bases not matched to a gene. CDR3 size: 13 residues. CDR3: CATKGQGGGELFF. CDR3 coding DNA: TGCGCCACGAAGGGACAGGGTGGCGGGGAGCTGTTTTTT.

Only a few counts were recorded for this clone. The V call is TRBV9, the J call TRBJ2-3; D is perhaps TRBD2 (5 bases). The CDR3 extends over 17 amino acids. V was shortened by 0 bases and J by 6 bases, with 20 bases between the two germline ends. Germline CDR1 and CDR2: SGDLS and YYNGEE. As DNA, the CDR3 is TGTGCCAGCAGCGTAGAATGGGAGTCGCACAGTAGGGATACGCAGTATTTT. The encoded protein is CASSVEWESHSRDTQYF.